The count of the clone carrying this T cell receptor (beta chain) is one. The data stem from a study of blood T cell repertoires in COVID-19. Assay used: immunoSEQ multiplex PCR; TCRdb lists only in-frame clones, some missing. The table lists approximately 340,000 clones, just over 90% of them singletons. The CDR3 totals 15 residues. V was pared by 5 bases and J by 1 base, with 12 bases between. Germline CDR1 and CDR2: SGHRS and YFSETQ. Specimen: PBMCs or T cells enriched from blood (not recorded which). The rearrangement uses TRBV5-1 and TRBJ2-2; the D is unclear. This TCR was sampled from a middle-aged woman who had been exposed to COVID-19. The CDR3: CASRVVPGNTGELFF. The CDR3 region has the DNA TGCGCCAGCAGAGTGGTCCCGGGGAACACCGGGGAGCTGTTTTTT.